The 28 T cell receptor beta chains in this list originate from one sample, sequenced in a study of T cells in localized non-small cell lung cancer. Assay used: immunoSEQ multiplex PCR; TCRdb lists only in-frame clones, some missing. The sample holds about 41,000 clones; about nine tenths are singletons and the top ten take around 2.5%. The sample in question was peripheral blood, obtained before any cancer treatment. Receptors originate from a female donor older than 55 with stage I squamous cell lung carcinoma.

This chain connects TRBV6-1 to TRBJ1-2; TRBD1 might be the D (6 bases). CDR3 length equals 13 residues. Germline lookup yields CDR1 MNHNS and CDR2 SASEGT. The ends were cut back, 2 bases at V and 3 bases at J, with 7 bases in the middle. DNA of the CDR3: TGTGCCAGCAGTGAAACAGGGTACTATGGCTACACCTTC. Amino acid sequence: CASSETGYYGYTF.

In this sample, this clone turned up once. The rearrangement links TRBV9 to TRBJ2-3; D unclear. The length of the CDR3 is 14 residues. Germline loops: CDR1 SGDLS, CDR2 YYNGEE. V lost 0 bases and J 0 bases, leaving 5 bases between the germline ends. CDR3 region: CASSVASSTDTQYF. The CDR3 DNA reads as TGTGCCAGCAGCGTAGCCAGCAGCACAGATACGCAGTATTTT. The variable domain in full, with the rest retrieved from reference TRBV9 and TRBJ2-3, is DSGVTQTPKHLITATGQRVTLRCSPRSGDLSVYWYQQSLDQGLQFLIQYYNGEERAKGNILERFSAQQFPDLHSELNLSSLELGDSALYFCASSVASSTDTQYFGPGTRLTVL.

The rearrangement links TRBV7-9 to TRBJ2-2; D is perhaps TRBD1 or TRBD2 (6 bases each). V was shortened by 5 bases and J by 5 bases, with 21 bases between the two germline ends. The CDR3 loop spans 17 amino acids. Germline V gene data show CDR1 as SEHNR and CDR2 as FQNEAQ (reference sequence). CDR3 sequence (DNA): TGTGCCAGCAGCCCCCAAGTCGGGGGCGCCGGAACCGGGGAGCTGTTTTTT. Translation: CASSPQVGGAGTGELFF.

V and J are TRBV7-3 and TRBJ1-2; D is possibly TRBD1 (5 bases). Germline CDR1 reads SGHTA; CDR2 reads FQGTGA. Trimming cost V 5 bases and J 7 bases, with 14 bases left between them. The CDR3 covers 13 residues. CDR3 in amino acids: CASSRGQGAGYTF. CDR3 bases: TGTGCCAGCAGCCGCGGGCAGGGCGCTGGCTACACCTTC.

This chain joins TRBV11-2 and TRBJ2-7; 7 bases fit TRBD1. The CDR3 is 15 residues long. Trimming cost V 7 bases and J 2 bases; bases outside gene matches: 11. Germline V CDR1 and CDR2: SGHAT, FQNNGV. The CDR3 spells CASTRLRDSPYEQYF. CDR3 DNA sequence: TGTGCCAGCACCCGGTTGAGGGACAGCCCCTACGAGCAGTACTTC. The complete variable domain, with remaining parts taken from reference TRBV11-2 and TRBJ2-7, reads EAGVAQSPRYKIIEKRQSVAFWCNPISGHATLYWYQQILGQGPKLLIQFQNNGVVDDSQLPKDRFSAERLKGVDSTLKIQPAKLEDSAVYLCASTRLRDSPYEQYFGPGTRLTVT.

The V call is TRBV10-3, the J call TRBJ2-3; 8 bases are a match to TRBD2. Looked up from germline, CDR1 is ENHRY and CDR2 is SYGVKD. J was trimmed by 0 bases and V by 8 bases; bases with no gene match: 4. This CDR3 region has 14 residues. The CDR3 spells CAIEREPSTDTQYF. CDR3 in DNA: TGTGCCATCGAGCGGGAGCCTAGCACAGATACGCAGTATTTT.

The CDR3 protein is CASSRLGGLQETQYF. CDR3 bases: TGTGCCAGCTCCCGGCTTGGCGGCCTCCAAGAGACCCAGTACTTC. The chain has TRBV19 and TRBJ2-5; D gene unclear. Between the trimmed V and J ends, which lost 9 bases and 1 base, there was a span of 18 bases. The CDR3 has 15 residues. CDR1 and CDR2 (germline): LNHDA, SQIVND (reference sequence).

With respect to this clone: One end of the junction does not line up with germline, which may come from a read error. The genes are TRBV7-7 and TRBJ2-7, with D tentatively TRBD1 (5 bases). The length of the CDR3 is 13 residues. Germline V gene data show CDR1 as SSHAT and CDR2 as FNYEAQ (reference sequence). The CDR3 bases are TGTGCTAGCAGCGCAGGGCGTCCCTACGAGCAGTACTTC. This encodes CASSAGRPYEQYF.

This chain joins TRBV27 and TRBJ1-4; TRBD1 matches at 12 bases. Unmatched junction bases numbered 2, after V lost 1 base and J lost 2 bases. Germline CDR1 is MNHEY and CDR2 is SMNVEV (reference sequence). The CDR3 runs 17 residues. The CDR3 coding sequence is TGTGCCAGCAGTTTATTAGGGACAGGGGGCACTAATGAAAAACTGTTTTTT. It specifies CASSLLGTGGTNEKLFF.

The CDR3: CASSIGPNEQFF. DNA of the CDR3: TGTGCCAGCAGCATAGGCCCTAATGAGCAGTTCTTC. The chain employs TRBV7-2 and TRBJ2-1, with D hard to call. The V end lost 5 bases, the J end lost 7 bases, and 9 bases lay between the germline ends. Germline V lookup: CDR1 SGHTA, CDR2 FQGNSA. This CDR3 comprises 12 residues. Full variable domain (remainder filled in from reference TRBV7-2 and TRBJ2-1): GAGVSQSPSNKVTEKGKDVELRCDPISGHTALYWYRQSLGQGLEFLIYFQGNSAPDKSGLPSDRFSAERTGGSVSTLTIQRTQQEDSAVYLCASSIGPNEQFFGPGTRLTVL.

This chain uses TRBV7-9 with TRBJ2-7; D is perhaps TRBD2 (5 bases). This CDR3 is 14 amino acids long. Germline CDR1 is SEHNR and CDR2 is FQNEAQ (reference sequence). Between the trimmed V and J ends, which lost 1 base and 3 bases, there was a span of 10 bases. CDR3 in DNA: TGTGCCAGCAGCTTAGGGGCTAGCTACTACGAGCAGTACTTC. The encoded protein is CASSLGASYYEQYF.

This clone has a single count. The CDR3: CASSLTGGTGANVLTF. The CDR3, as DNA: TGTGCCAGCAGCTTAACAGGGGGCACTGGGGCCAACGTCCTGACTTTC. The gene calls are TRBV11-2 and TRBJ2-6; 9 nucleotides match TRBD1. CDR1 SGHAT and CDR2 FQNNGV come from the germline V gene. The CDR3 has 16 amino acids. V trimming: 2 bases; J trimming: 2 bases; junction bases outside the gene matches: 1.

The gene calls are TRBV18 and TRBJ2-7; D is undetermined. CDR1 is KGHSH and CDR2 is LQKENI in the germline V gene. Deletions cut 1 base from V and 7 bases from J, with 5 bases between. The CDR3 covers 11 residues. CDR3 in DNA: TGTGCCAGCTCACCACAGCGAGAGCAGTACTTC. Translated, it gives CASSPQREQYF. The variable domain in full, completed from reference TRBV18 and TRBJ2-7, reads NAGVMQNPRHLVRRRGQEARLRCSPMKGHSHVYWYRQLPEEGLKFMVYLQKENIIDESGMPKERFSAEFPKEGPSILRIQQVVRGDSAAYFCASSPQREQYFGPGTRLTVT.

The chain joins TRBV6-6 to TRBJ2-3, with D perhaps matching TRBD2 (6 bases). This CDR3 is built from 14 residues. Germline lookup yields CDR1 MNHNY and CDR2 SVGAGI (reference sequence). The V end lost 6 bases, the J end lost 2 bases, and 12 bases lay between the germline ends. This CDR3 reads CASSGGPSTDTQYF. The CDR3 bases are TGTGCCAGCAGCGGAGGGCCGTCCACAGATACGCAGTATTTT.

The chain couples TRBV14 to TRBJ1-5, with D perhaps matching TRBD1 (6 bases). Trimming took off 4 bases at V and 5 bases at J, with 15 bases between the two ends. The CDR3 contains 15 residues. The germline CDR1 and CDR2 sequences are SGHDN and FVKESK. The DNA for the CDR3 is TGTGCCAGCAGCCCCGGGGGGGCAGGGTATCAGCCCCAGCATTTT. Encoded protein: CASSPGGAGYQPQHF.

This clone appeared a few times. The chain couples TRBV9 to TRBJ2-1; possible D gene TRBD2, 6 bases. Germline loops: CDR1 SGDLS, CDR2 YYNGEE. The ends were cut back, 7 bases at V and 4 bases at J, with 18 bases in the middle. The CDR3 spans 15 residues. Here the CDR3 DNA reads TGTGCCAGCGTCGGGAGCGGAGACGGATACAATGAGCAGTTCTTC. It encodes CASVGSGDGYNEQFF.

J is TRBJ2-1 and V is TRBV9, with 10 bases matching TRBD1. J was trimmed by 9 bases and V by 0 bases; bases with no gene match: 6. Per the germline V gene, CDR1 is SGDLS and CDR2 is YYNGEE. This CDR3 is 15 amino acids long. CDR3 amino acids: CASSVEGTGVREQFF. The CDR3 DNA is TGTGCCAGCAGCGTAGAGGGGACAGGGGTTCGTGAGCAGTTCTTC.

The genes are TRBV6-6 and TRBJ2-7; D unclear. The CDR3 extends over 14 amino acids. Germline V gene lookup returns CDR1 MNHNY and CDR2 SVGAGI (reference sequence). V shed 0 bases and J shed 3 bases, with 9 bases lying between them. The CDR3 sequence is CASSYSNVNYEQYF. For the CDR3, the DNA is TGTGCCAGCAGTTACTCGAACGTCAACTACGAGCAGTACTTC.

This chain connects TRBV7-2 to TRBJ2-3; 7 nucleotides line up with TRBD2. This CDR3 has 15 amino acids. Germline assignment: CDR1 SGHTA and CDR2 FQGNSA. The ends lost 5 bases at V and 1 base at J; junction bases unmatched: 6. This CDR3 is CASSPMAGGTDTQYF. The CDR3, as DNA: TGTGCCAGCAGCCCCATGGCGGGAGGCACAGATACGCAGTATTTT.

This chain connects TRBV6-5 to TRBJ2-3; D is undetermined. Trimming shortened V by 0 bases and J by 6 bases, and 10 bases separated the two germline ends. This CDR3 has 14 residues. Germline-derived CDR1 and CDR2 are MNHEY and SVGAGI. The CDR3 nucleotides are TGTGCCAGCAGTTACTCGAAGGTTTGGGATACGCAGTATTTT. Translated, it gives CASSYSKVWDTQYF.

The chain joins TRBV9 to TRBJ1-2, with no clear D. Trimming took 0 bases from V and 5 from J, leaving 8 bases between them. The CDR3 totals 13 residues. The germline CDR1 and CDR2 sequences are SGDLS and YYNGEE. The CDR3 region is CASSVEEGYGYTF. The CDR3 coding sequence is TGTGCCAGCAGCGTAGAGGAGGGTTATGGCTACACCTTC.

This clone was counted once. The CDR3 DNA reads TGTGCCAGCAGCAGCCTGGGGGGGGCGTTGGGTGAGCAGTTCTTC. It codes for CASSSLGGALGEQFF. V is TRBV6-5 and J is TRBJ2-1; D may be TRBD2 (7 bases). The V gene lost 6 bases and the J gene lost 9 bases, with 21 bases spanning the gap. Per the germline V gene, CDR1 is MNHEY and CDR2 is SVGAGI. The CDR3 length is 15 residues.

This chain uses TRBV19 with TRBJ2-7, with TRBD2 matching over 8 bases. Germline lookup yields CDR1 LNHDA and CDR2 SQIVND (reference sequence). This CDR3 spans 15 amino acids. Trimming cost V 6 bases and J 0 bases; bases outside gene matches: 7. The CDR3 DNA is TGTGCCAGTAGGCCAGACGGGGGGGGCTCCTACGAGCAGTACTTC. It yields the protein CASRPDGGGSYEQYF.

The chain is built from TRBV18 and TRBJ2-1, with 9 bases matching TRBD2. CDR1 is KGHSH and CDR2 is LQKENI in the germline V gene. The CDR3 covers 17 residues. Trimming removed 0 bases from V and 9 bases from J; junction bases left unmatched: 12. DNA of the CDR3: TGTGCCAGCTCACCACCCGGCGGGAGGGCCGGTCTGAGTGAGCAGTTCTTC. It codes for CASSPPGGRAGLSEQFF.

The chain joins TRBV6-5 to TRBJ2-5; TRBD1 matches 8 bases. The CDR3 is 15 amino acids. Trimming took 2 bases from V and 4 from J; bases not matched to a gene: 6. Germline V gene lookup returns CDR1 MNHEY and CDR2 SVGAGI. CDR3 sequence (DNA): TGTGCCAGCAGTTACCTGACAGGGGACGGAGAGACCCAGTACTTC. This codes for CASSYLTGDGETQYF.

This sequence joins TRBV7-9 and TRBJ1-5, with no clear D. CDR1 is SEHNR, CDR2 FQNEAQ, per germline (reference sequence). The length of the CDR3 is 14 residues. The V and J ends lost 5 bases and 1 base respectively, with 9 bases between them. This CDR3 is CASSPEGSNQPQHF. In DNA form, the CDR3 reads TGTGCCAGCAGCCCCGAAGGGAGCAATCAGCCCCAGCATTTT.

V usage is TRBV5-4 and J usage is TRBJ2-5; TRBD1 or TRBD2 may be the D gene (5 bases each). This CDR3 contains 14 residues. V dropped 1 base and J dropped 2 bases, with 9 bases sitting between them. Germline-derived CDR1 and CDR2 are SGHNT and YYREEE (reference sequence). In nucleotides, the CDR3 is TGTGCCAGCAGCTTGAAGGGACGACAAGAGACCCAGTACTTC. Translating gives CASSLKGRQETQYF. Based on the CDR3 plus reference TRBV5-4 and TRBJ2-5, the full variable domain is ETGVTQSPTHLIKTRGQQVTLRCSSQSGHNTVSWYQQALGQGPQFIFQYYREEENGRGNFPPRFSGLQFPNYSSELNVNALELDDSALYLCASSLKGRQETQYFGPGTRLLVL.

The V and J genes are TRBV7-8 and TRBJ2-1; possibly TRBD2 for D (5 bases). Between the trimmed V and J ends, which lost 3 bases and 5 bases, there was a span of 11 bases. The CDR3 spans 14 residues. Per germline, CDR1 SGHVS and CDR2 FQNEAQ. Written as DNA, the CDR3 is TGTGCCAGCAGCTTGGAGCGGACCCACAATGAGCAGTTCTTC. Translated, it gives CASSLERTHNEQFF.